A single sample gave rise to the 29 T cell receptor beta chains below, sequenced in a study of human T cells and chemical hapten exposure. TCRdb itself ran the RACE reads through MiXCR, one entry per CDR3 protein. The sample holds under 45,000 distinct CDR3 sequences; 5.5% are singletons and the top ten take 10% to 15%. Time point here: healthy volunteer bleed at 6 weeks. Whole blood, unfractionated, served as the material for total RNA extraction. Sequencing was done on a sample of whole blood. These receptors originate from a human donor in good health. Some clones in this sample may be carry-over from other donors' samples.

This clonotype was seen at least ten times. The CDR3 DNA is TGTGCCAGCAGGGGACTCCTGGGAGAGCAGTACTTC. It encodes CASRGLLGEQYF. V gene TRBV2 combines with J gene TRBJ2-7; TRBD2 might be the D (6 bases). There are 12 residues in the CDR3. Germline V gene data show CDR1 as SNHLY and CDR2 as FYNNEI. V was trimmed by 6 bases and J by 7 bases, leaving 13 bases between them. Based on the CDR3 plus reference TRBV2 and TRBJ2-7, the full variable domain is EPEVTQTPSHQVTQMGQEVILRCVPISNHLYFYWYRQILGQKVEFLVSFYNNEISEKSEIFDDQFSVERPDGSNFTLKIRSTKLEDSAMYFCASRGLLGEQYFGPGTRLTVT.

The rearrangement joins TRBV19 to TRBJ1-5, with a tentative D call TRBD1 (5 bases). Germline CDR1 reads LNHDA; CDR2 reads SQIVND (reference sequence). There are 14 residues in the CDR3. Trimming shortened V by 7 bases and J by 0 bases, and 10 bases separated the two germline ends. The CDR3 protein is CASIGDFSNQPQHF. CDR3 DNA: TGTGCCAGTATTGGGGACTTTAGCAATCAGCCCCAGCATTTT.

This clonotype was picked up many times. The CDR3 sequence: CASSPPARGGNIQYF. CDR3 DNA: TGTGCCAGCAGCCCCCCGGCCCGGGGTGGAAACATTCAGTACTTC. The V call is TRBV3-1, the J call TRBJ2-4; possibly TRBD2 for D (5 bases). The CDR3 covers 15 residues. Deletions cut 4 bases from V and 6 bases from J, with 16 bases between. Germline V lookup: CDR1 LGHDT, CDR2 YNNKEL (reference sequence).

This clonotype was picked up many times. V gene TRBV20-1 combines with J gene TRBJ2-3; 10 bases match TRBD1. The germline CDR1 and CDR2 sequences are DFQATT and SNEGSKA (reference sequence). The J segment lost 3 bases and the V segment lost 2 bases, leaving 5 bases of the junction unmatched. The CDR3 spans 15 residues. CDR3 in DNA: TGCAGTGCTAGATCGGGACAGGGGAGTACAGATACGCAGTATTTT. Protein: CSARSGQGSTDTQYF.

V is TRBV24-1 and J is TRBJ2-1, with 9 bases aligning to TRBD2. This CDR3 contains 14 residues. Germline V gene sequence: CDR1 KGHDR, CDR2 SFDVKD. The trim removed 4 bases at V and 8 bases at J, leaving 5 bases unmatched. The CDR3 sequence is CATSEPSGKDEQFF. The CDR3 DNA reads TGTGCCACCAGTGAACCTAGCGGGAAGGATGAGCAGTTCTTC.

This clonotype was picked up many times. This chain joins TRBV12-3 or TRBV12-4 and TRBJ1-5; D not resolved. V lost 1 base and J lost 1, with 5 bases in between. This CDR3 is 14 amino acids long. Here the CDR3 DNA reads TGTGCCAGCAGTTTAGGGGCGAGCAATCAGCCCCAGCATTTT. As protein: CASSLGASNQPQHF.

This clonotype was detected ten times or more. The chain's CDR3 is CSAGPRPPGNIQYF. The CDR3, as DNA: TGCAGTGCTGGACCAAGGCCTCCTGGAAACATTCAGTACTTC. The chain carries TRBV20-1 and TRBJ2-4; the D is unclear. The V gene's germline CDR1 is DFQATT and CDR2 SNEGSKA (reference sequence). The CDR3 runs to 14 residues. V was trimmed by 5 bases and J by 6 bases, leaving 17 bases between them.

This clonotype came up many times. V usage is TRBV29-1 and J usage is TRBJ2-1, with 10 bases identical to TRBD2. V shed 8 bases, J shed 8 bases, and the junction held 15 bases outside the gene matches. This CDR3 comprises 15 residues. CDR1 and CDR2 (germline): SQVTM, ANQGSEA. The CDR3 sequence is CSPYIILAGRYEQFF. In nucleotides, the CDR3 is TGCAGCCCTTATATAATACTAGCGGGACGGTATGAGCAGTTCTTC.

V usage is TRBV9 and J usage is TRBJ2-6; 12 nucleotides agree with TRBD1. V shed 4 bases and J 4 bases; nucleotides not matched to a gene: 9. This CDR3 is 18 amino acids long. Germline lookup yields CDR1 SGDLS and CDR2 YYNGEE. The DNA of the CDR3 is TGTGCCAGCAGCTTTTCCGGGACAGGGGGCGCCGGGGCCAACGTCCTGACTTTC. Amino acid sequence: CASSFSGTGGAGANVLTF.

The rearrangement joins TRBV19 to TRBJ1-5; no firm D call. V lost 2 bases to trimming and J lost 1 base, with 9 bases between them. The CDR3 is 15 residues long. Germline CDR1 and CDR2: LNHDA and SQIVND (reference sequence). DNA of the CDR3: TGTGCCAGTAGTATAATAGAGGGAAGCAATCAGCCCCAGCATTTT. Translation: CASSIIEGSNQPQHF.

This clonotype was counted at least ten times. The gene calls are TRBV5-5 and TRBJ2-1; D unresolved. Trimming removed 1 base at V and 4 bases at J, with 12 bases between. This CDR3 contains 15 residues. Germline assignment: CDR1 SGHKS and CDR2 YYEKEE (reference sequence). The chain's CDR3 is CASSLLSPEYNEQFF. The DNA for the CDR3 is TGTGCCAGCAGCTTGCTATCCCCCGAGTACAATGAGCAGTTCTTC.

This clonotype occurred many times. The chain uses TRBV15 and TRBJ2-3; D unclear. Between the trimmed V and J ends, which lost 1 base and 0 bases, there was a span of 14 bases. The CDR3 runs to 17 residues. CDR1 LNHNV and CDR2 YYDKDF come from the germline V gene (reference sequence). In nucleotides, the CDR3 is TGTGCCACCAGCAGAGTCCGAGGAATAATTAGCACAGATACGCAGTATTTT. This sequence encodes CATSRVRGIISTDTQYF.

This clonotype was counted ten times or more. The chain combines TRBV20-1 with TRBJ1-5; no clear D. Germline values: CDR1 DFQATT, CDR2 SNEGSKA (reference sequence). The CDR3 runs to 12 residues. V was clipped by 2 bases and J by 0 bases, with 2 bases between them. The CDR3, as DNA: TGCAGTGCTAGACATAGCAATCAGCCCCAGCATTTT. Protein: CSARHSNQPQHF.

This clonotype was seen repeatedly, ten times or more. The genes are TRBV6-2 or TRBV6-3 and TRBJ2-7; 7 nucleotides line up with TRBD1. This CDR3 is 15 amino acids long. Unmatched junction bases numbered 8, after V lost 6 bases and J lost 0 bases. Germline V CDR1 and CDR2: MNHEY, SVGEGT. The DNA of the CDR3 is TGTGCCAGCAGGCTGGGACAGTCCAGCTCCTACGAGCAGTACTTC. Translated, it gives CASRLGQSSSYEQYF.

This clonotype ranks as medium-sized (0.01 to 0.1%). The rearrangement joins TRBV7-8 to TRBJ2-3; 9 bases align to TRBD1. Germline CDR1 is SGHVS and CDR2 is FQNEAQ. The CDR3 runs 20 residues. V dropped 5 bases and J dropped 6; count of bases not matched to a gene: 24. DNA of the CDR3: TGTGCCAGCAGCGGACGGGACAGGGCTGTGGCGGGGCCCTTGGGGGATACGCAGTATTTT. It specifies CASSGRDRAVAGPLGDTQYF.

The sample holds a few counts of this clonotype. The gene calls are TRBV12-3 or TRBV12-4 and TRBJ2-7, with 9 bases lining up with TRBD1. This CDR3 is 15 amino acids long. Germline trimming cut 1 base from V and 3 bases from J; bases unmatched to any gene: 4. CDR3 in DNA: TGTGCCAGCAGTTTAGAGGGGACAGGGAGCTACGAGCAGTACTTC. This encodes CASSLEGTGSYEQYF.

This clonotype has just a few counts. The chain employs TRBV13 and TRBJ2-3; TRBD2 agrees at 10 bases. J was trimmed by 4 bases and V by 4 bases; bases with no gene match: 11. Per the germline V gene, CDR1 is PRHDT and CDR2 is FYEKMQ (reference sequence). The CDR3 extends over 17 amino acids. CDR3 in DNA: TGTGCCAGCAGCTCCTCTAGGAGCGGGGGGGCATCAGATACGCAGTATTTT. This encodes CASSSSRSGGASDTQYF.

This chain connects TRBV9 to TRBJ2-5; the match to TRBD2 covers 7 bases. Trimming at V came to 0 bases and at J to 4 bases, leaving 12 bases not matched to a gene. Per the germline V gene, CDR1 is SGDLS and CDR2 is YYNGEE. This CDR3 is built from 17 residues. The CDR3 sequence is CASSVEAAVRGVETQYF. In DNA, the CDR3 is TGTGCCAGCAGCGTAGAGGCGGCAGTCCGGGGGGTAGAGACCCAGTACTTC.

This clonotype came up many times. The J gene is TRBJ2-5, the V gene TRBV5-1; D remains unclear. The V gene's germline CDR1 is SGHRS and CDR2 YFSETQ. The CDR3 is 13 amino acids. The germline V and J ends were trimmed by 5 bases and 1 base, with 9 bases remaining between them. The CDR3 coding sequence is TGCGCCAGCAGACCGGATAGCCAAGAGACCCAGTACTTC. Translating gives CASRPDSQETQYF. The full variable domain, in which reference TRBV5-1 and TRBJ2-5 provide the parts outside the CDR3, is KAGVTQTPRYLIKTRGQQVTLSCSPISGHRSVSWYQQTPGQGLQFLFEYFSETQRNKGNFPGRFSGRQFSNSRSEMNVSTLELGDSALYLCASRPDSQETQYFGPGTRLLVL.

CDR3 loop: CASLRVSGNTIYF. CDR3 DNA sequence: TGTGCCAGCCTCAGGGTCTCTGGAAACACCATATATTTT. V gene TRBV28 combines with J gene TRBJ1-3; a possible D gene is TRBD1 (5 bases). The CDR3 sequence is 13 residues long. Trimming cost V 8 bases and J 0 bases, with 8 bases left between them. Per the germline V gene, CDR1 is MDHEN and CDR2 is SYDVKM.

In its sample, this clonotype was seen a few times. The V and J genes are TRBV11-1 and TRBJ2-7; TRBD1 aligns across 9 bases. From germline, CDR1 is SGHAT and CDR2 FQDESV (reference sequence). The CDR3 sequence is 15 residues long. V lost 5 bases to trimming and J lost 6 bases; unmatched junction nucleotides: 11. CDR3 DNA: TGTGCCAGCAGCCTGAGTCCGGGACAGGGTGGCGAGCAGTACTTC. Translating gives CASSLSPGQGGEQYF. Full variable domain (missing parts from reference TRBV11-1 and TRBJ2-7): EAEVAQSPRYKITEKSQAVAFWCDPISGHATLYWYRQILGQGPELLVQFQDESVVDDSQLPKDRFSAERLKGVDSTLKIQPAELGDSAMYLCASSLSPGQGGEQYFGPGTRLTVT.

Ten or more counts support this clonotype. The chain is built from TRBV5-6 and TRBJ2-3, with D tentatively TRBD2 (5 bases). The germline CDR1 and CDR2 sequences are SGHDT and YYEEEE. This CDR3 has 13 residues. Trimming pared 2 bases from V and 3 bases from J, leaving 7 bases between. As DNA, the CDR3 is TGTGCCAGCAGCTTTGGGAGTACAGATACGCAGTATTTT. It is translated as CASSFGSTDTQYF.

This clonotype has a handful of counts. The chain recombines TRBV30 with TRBJ1-4; D ambiguous. The CDR3 is made up of 15 amino acids. Trimming cost V 2 bases and J 0 bases, with 10 bases left between them. CDR1 is GTSNPN, CDR2 SVGIG, per germline (reference sequence). The CDR3: CAWSFSAATNEKLFF. CDR3 bases: TGTGCCTGGAGTTTCTCAGCTGCAACTAATGAAAAACTGTTTTTT.

This clonotype has at least ten counts. The CDR3 spells CASSLVGTEAFF. CDR3 nucleotide sequence: TGTGCCAGCAGCTTAGTGGGCACTGAAGCTTTCTTT. The chain links TRBV11-2 to TRBJ1-1; D ambiguous. The germline gives CDR1 SGHAT, CDR2 FQNNGV. V was clipped by 1 base and J by 4 bases, with 4 bases between them. The CDR3 runs 12 residues.

This clonotype was observed at least ten times. The rearrangement uses TRBV25-1 and TRBJ1-1; D not resolved. This CDR3 is 12 amino acids long. CDR1 is MGHDK, CDR2 SYGVNS, per germline. Between the trimmed V and J ends, which lost 2 bases and 8 bases, there was a span of 9 bases. This CDR3 is CASSEVGPEAFF. CDR3 sequence (DNA): TGTGCCAGCAGTGAAGTAGGTCCAGAAGCTTTCTTT.

This clonotype was detected ten times or more. This chain joins TRBV5-5 and TRBJ1-3, with unresolved D. The V gene lost 0 bases and the J gene lost 2 bases, with 12 bases spanning the gap. The CDR3 covers 16 residues. Per germline, CDR1 SGHKS and CDR2 YYEKEE (reference sequence). DNA of the CDR3: TGTGCCAGCAGCTTGGCATTAGGCGCCACTGGAAACACCATATATTTT. Translating gives CASSLALGATGNTIYF. The complete variable domain, with remaining parts taken from reference TRBV5-5 and TRBJ1-3, reads DAGVTQSPTHLIKTRGQQVTLRCSPISGHKSVSWYQQVLGQGPQFIFQYYEKEERGRGNFPDRFSARQFPNYSSELNVNALLLGDSALYLCASSLALGATGNTIYFGEGSWLTVV.

A few counts support this clonotype. The chain joins TRBV5-1 to TRBJ2-3; D is undetermined. V was cut by 0 bases and J by 4 bases, with 12 bases left in between. The V gene's germline CDR1 is SGHRS and CDR2 YFSETQ. The CDR3 is 15 amino acids. For the CDR3, the DNA is TGCGCCAGCAGCTTGGCCTTTGAAGCCTCAGATACGCAGTATTTT. Amino acids: CASSLAFEASDTQYF.

This clonotype was found many times. V usage is TRBV28 and J usage is TRBJ2-1, with 9 bases lining up with TRBD1. This CDR3 spans 14 amino acids. V trimming: 8 bases; J trimming: 5 bases; junction bases outside the gene matches: 7. Germline V gene sequence: CDR1 MDHEN, CDR2 SYDVKM. CDR3 DNA sequence: TGTGCCAGCTACAGGGGGCTTCCCAACAATGAGCAGTTCTTC. Amino acid sequence: CASYRGLPNNEQFF.

This clonotype was counted between two and nine times. The chain combines TRBV5-4 with TRBJ2-3; D is possibly TRBD1 or TRBD2 (5 bases each). Germline lookup yields CDR1 SGHNT and CDR2 YYREEE (reference sequence). Trimming removed 3 bases at V and 4 bases at J, with 12 bases between. The CDR3 spans 14 residues. CDR3 sequence (DNA): TGTGCCAGCAGCTGGAAGGGGAGTCCAGATACGCAGTATTTT. This sequence encodes CASSWKGSPDTQYF. The whole variable domain, remainder taken from reference TRBV5-4 and TRBJ2-3, is ETGVTQSPTHLIKTRGQQVTLRCSSQSGHNTVSWYQQALGQGPQFIFQYYREEENGRGNFPPRFSGLQFPNYSSELNVNALELDDSALYLCASSWKGSPDTQYFGPGTRLTVL.